The 7 T cell receptor beta chains reported below all come from one sample, sequenced in a study of regulatory T cells in long-lasting Graves disease. Regarding time point: newly diagnosed GD, antithyroid drugs for less than 3 months. PBMCs provided the RNA from which the TCR library was made. For TCR beta, libraries came from iRepertoire HTBI primers and Arm-PCR of CDR3 regions. Using its own MiXCR run on the multiplex PCR reads, TCRdb lists one record per CDR3 protein. Among roughly 380,000 distinct CDR3 sequences listed, around 15% were seen once. This specimen was peripheral blood mononuclear cells (PBMCs), taken at new diagnosis, from a patient treated with antithyroid drugs. The origin of the receptors is a female donor with Graves disease.

This clonotype was picked up many times. V is TRBV20-1 and J is TRBJ2-7; TRBD2 matches 13 bases. Germline CDR1 is DFQATT and CDR2 is SNEGSKA (reference sequence). The J segment lost 6 bases and the V segment lost 5 bases, leaving 10 bases of the junction unmatched. This CDR3 has 15 residues. CDR3: CSAVRTSGRKSEQYF. The CDR3 DNA reads TGCAGTGCTGTACGGACTAGCGGGAGAAAATCCGAGCAGTACTTC.

Points on this clonotype: A read error is likely, as this CDR3 ends without the conserved phenylalanine or tryptophan. The V gene is TRBV2, the J gene TRBJ2-1; D gene unclear. The V gene lost 6 bases and the J gene lost 6 bases, with 27 bases spanning the gap. Germline V lookup: CDR1 SNHLY, CDR2 FYNNEI. This CDR3 is 18 amino acids long. CDR3 nucleotide sequence: TGTGCCAGCAGGTATGGAATGATGCTCGTATCTTCGGGCAATGAGCAGTTCCTC. It yields the protein CASRYGMMLVSSGNEQFL.

This clonotype was recorded many times. The rearrangement links TRBV24-1 to TRBJ1-3; 7 positions agree with TRBD1. The CDR3 length is 14 residues. Trimming removed 9 bases from V and 0 bases from J; junction bases left unmatched: 4. Germline CDR1 is KGHDR and CDR2 is SFDVKD. The CDR3 DNA follows: TGTGCCACCTACGGGACAGACTCTGGAAACACCATATATTTT. Its translation is CATYGTDSGNTIYF.

The sample holds a few counts of this clonotype. The chain couples TRBV19 to TRBJ1-1; D is unclear. Deletions cut 7 bases from V and 2 bases from J, with 17 bases between. The germline V gene encodes CDR1 LNHDA and CDR2 SQIVND (reference sequence). The CDR3 runs 15 residues. The CDR3 bases are TGTGCCAGTACCAGAATGGGCCGGAGCAACACTGAAGCTTTCTTT. Amino acids: CASTRMGRSNTEAFF.

This clonotype has at least ten counts. J is TRBJ1-5 and V is TRBV7-2, with D possibly TRBD1 on 6 matching bases. Germline-derived CDR1 and CDR2 are SGHTA and FQGNSA. The CDR3 is made up of 14 amino acids. Trimming stripped 7 bases from V and 6 bases from J, with 16 bases between. The CDR3 bases are TGTGCCAGCACCCGTCTAGGGGGGGGTCAGCCCCAGCATTTT. This sequence encodes CASTRLGGGQPQHF. Complete variable domain (other parts from reference TRBV7-2 and TRBJ1-5): GAGVSQSPSNKVTEKGKDVELRCDPISGHTALYWYRQSLGQGLEFLIYFQGNSAPDKSGLPSDRFSAERTGGSVSTLTIQRTQQEDSAVYLCASTRLGGGQPQHFGDGTRLSIL.

This clonotype was picked up many times. This chain joins TRBV6-2 or TRBV6-3 and TRBJ1-2; D gene unclear. The V gene lost 7 bases and the J gene lost 1 base, with 10 bases spanning the gap. Germline V gives CDR1 MNHEY, CDR2 SVGEGT. The CDR3 is made up of 13 amino acids. The CDR3 sequence is CASTLQRNYGYTF. The CDR3 DNA sequence: TGTGCCAGCACCCTACAGCGTAACTATGGCTACACCTTC.

This clonotype has a count of ten or more. The chain carries TRBV28 and TRBJ1-1; the D gene is possibly TRBD1 (5 bases). Germline V gene data show CDR1 as MDHEN and CDR2 as SYDVKM. Trimming removed 9 bases at V and 4 bases at J, with 9 bases between. The CDR3 loop spans 11 amino acids. CDR3 residues: CASLRGTEAFF. In DNA, the CDR3 is TGTGCCAGTCTGAGGGGCACTGAAGCTTTCTTT.